This TCR beta chain was sequenced in a study of early T cells in non-severe SARS-CoV-2 infection. CDR3 length: 15 amino acids. The ends were cut back, 3 bases at V and 4 bases at J, with 15 bases in the middle. TCRdb passed the 5' RACE reads through MiXCR, listing each CDR3 protein once. Of 76,000 or so distinct CDR3 sequences in the sample, approximately 10% are singletons; the top ten hold approximately 4.8%. The chain couples TRBV12-3 or TRBV12-4 to TRBJ1-2; D might be TRBD1 (6 bases). The receptor comes from an adult who was a healthcare worker with PCR-confirmed SARS-CoV-2 infection or an uninfected control (not recorded which). The sequenced sample consisted of whole blood. As DNA, the CDR3 is TGTGCCAGCAGTTTGTCCCAGGGAGGGGGCTATGGCTACACCTTC. Protein: CASSLSQGGGYGYTF.